This TCR beta chain was recorded in a study of blood T cell repertoires in COVID-19. Overall study: Sites across the United States, Italy and Spain contributed samples from acute and convalescent COVID-19.

Looked up from germline, CDR1 is SEHNR and CDR2 is FQNEAQ (reference sequence). The CDR3 runs to 13 residues. Deletions cut 6 bases from V and 4 bases from J, with 12 bases between. There are a few counts of this clone. As processed by the authors: The authors estimated nucleated cell counts from reference gene primer amplification. Clones were sequenced by immunoSEQ multiplex PCR, and TCRdb holds only the in-frame ones, with some missing. The V and J calls and the clone size are those of that table, but D and trimming were determined from the DNA. This table holds about 240,000 clones, under 85% found once.

The clonotype originates from a man between 25 and 39 years old who had recovered from COVID-19. The J gene is TRBJ1-1, the V gene TRBV7-9; D is possibly TRBD1 (5 bases). Sequenced input: peripheral blood. CDR3 protein: CASRQTQGTEAFF. CDR3 sequence (DNA): TGTGCCAGCAGACAAACTCAGGGCACTGAAGCTTTCTTT.